This T cell receptor (beta chain) was sequenced in a study of radiotherapy plus CTLA-4 blockade in lung cancer. Study-level information: Objective responses arose in 15% to 20% of patients, and 25% to 40% experienced disease control.

As regards this clone: The antigen remains unidentified.

Sequencing was performed with immunoSEQ multiplex PCR; in TCRdb, only in-frame clones are kept and a portion is missing. The data show about 98,000 clones, approximately 78% seen once. Study-level points and caveats: In blood, early T cell clone dynamics reportedly predicted response best, together with interferon-beta.

Focal radiation and CTLA-4 blockade (ipilimumab) were tested in chemo-refractory metastatic non-small-cell lung cancer patients. This TCR came from a human donor with non-small cell lung cancer who had a partial response to radiotherapy plus ipilimumab. This sample comprised peripheral blood, obtained from a patient treated with radiotherapy plus ipilimumab.

Here the CDR3 DNA reads TGTGCCAGCAGTTTCCGGGGGGAGCCCCACACAGATACGCAGTATTTT. As protein: CASSFRGEPHTDTQYF. The chain is built from TRBV28 and TRBJ2-3; 7 nucleotides agree with TRBD2. CDR1 and CDR2 from the germline V gene are MDHEN and SYDVKM. With V trimmed by 3 bases and J by 2 bases, 8 bases remained unmatched. The CDR3 length is 16 residues.